Listed here are 30 T cell receptor beta chains from one sample, sequenced in a study of T cell repertoires in cytomegalovirus infection. One entry per CDR3 protein, called by TCRdb with MiXCR from the reads. This repertoire shows 450,000 to 600,000 distinct CDR3 sequences, 42% found once; its top ten account for just under 45%. These TCRs' antigens remain unknown. The sequencing used cultured PBMCs, collected from culture after CMV antigen stimulation. Receptor source: a human donor in good health (CMV status not recorded). Some clones in this sample may be carry-over from other donors' samples.

V is TRBV7-2 and J is TRBJ2-2; D is unresolved. CDR1 is SGHTA, CDR2 FQGNSA, per germline. This CDR3 has 15 amino acids. V was clipped by 2 bases and J by 5 bases, with 12 bases between them. The CDR3 here is CASSLIGHRTGELFF. In DNA, the CDR3 is TGTGCCAGCAGCTTAATCGGGCATAGGACCGGGGAGCTGTTTTTT.

The chain joins TRBV5-4 to TRBJ2-7, with TRBD2 matching over 8 bases. With V trimmed by 4 bases and J by 2 bases, 8 bases remained unmatched. Germline CDR1 reads SGHNT; CDR2 reads YYREEE (reference sequence). The CDR3 covers 15 residues. CDR3: CASSDRSGDPYEQYF. The CDR3 DNA is TGTGCCAGCAGCGACCGTAGCGGGGATCCCTACGAGCAGTACTTC.

The rearrangement joins TRBV19 to TRBJ1-2, with unresolved D. The CDR3 is 13 amino acids. Germline assignment: CDR1 LNHDA and CDR2 SQIVND (reference sequence). Trimming left V 6 bases short and J 12 bases short, with 20 bases between. In DNA form, the CDR3 reads TGTGCCAGTAGAGTGGCACAGTCATTCGGTCACACCTTC. Its protein product is CASRVAQSFGHTF.

The gene calls are TRBV7-2 and TRBJ2-3; 7 nucleotides agree with TRBD2. Germline V gene data show CDR1 as SGHTA and CDR2 as FQGNSA. The CDR3 has 12 residues. Trimming at V came to 3 bases and at J to 11 bases, leaving 5 bases not matched to a gene. As DNA, the CDR3 is TGTGCCAGCAGCTTGCTACCGGGAGGGCAGTATTTT. Its translation: CASSLLPGGQYF.

The gene calls are TRBV7-8 and TRBJ2-2; D perhaps matches TRBD1 (5 bases). Trimming stripped 3 bases from V and 8 bases from J, with 22 bases between. The CDR3 spans 17 residues. Germline V lookup: CDR1 SGHVS, CDR2 FQNEAQ. CDR3 sequence (DNA): TGTGCCAGCAGCTTCCCTAGGGGATCCCCTTTTGCTGGGGAGCTGTTTTTT. This gives the protein CASSFPRGSPFAGELFF. The variable domain in full, completed from reference TRBV7-8 and TRBJ2-2, reads GAGVSQSPRYKVAKRGQDVALRCDPISGHVSLFWYQQALGQGPEFLTYFQNEAQLDKSGLPSDRFFAERPEGSVSTLKIQRTQQEDSAVYLCASSFPRGSPFAGELFFGEGSRLTVL.

The chain combines TRBV7-4 with TRBJ2-2, with D unresolved. This CDR3 spans 14 amino acids. Germline loops: CDR1 SGHVT, CDR2 SQSDAQ. V was clipped by 2 bases and J by 4 bases, with 8 bases between them. The CDR3 reads CASSLSVATGELFF. DNA of the CDR3: TGTGCCAGCAGCTTATCGGTAGCCACCGGGGAGCTGTTTTTT. The full variable domain, in which reference TRBV7-4 and TRBJ2-2 provide the parts outside the CDR3, is GAGVSQSPRYKVAKRGRDVALRCDSISGHVTLYWYRQTLGQGSEVLTYSQSDAQRDKSGRPSGRFSAERPERSVSTLKIQRTEQGDSAVYLCASSLSVATGELFFGEGSRLTVL.

For the CDR3, the DNA is TGTGCCAGCAGCTCCAGGGGGCCTCCTTCTACAGATACGCAGTATTTT. This encodes CASSSRGPPSTDTQYF. The chain employs TRBV7-2 and TRBJ2-3; 8 bases line up with TRBD1. The CDR3 covers 16 residues. The germline V gene encodes CDR1 SGHTA and CDR2 FQGNSA. V shed 4 bases and J 3 bases; nucleotides not matched to a gene: 9.

This chain joins TRBV7-8 and TRBJ2-2; 10 bases match TRBD2. This CDR3 spans 17 amino acids. With V trimmed by 7 bases and J by 7 bases, 15 bases remained unmatched. Germline CDR1 SGHVS, CDR2 FQNEAQ. Written as DNA, the CDR3 is TGTGCCAGCACCCTTTTCCTAGCGGGAGCCAAGGGCGGGGAGCTGTTTTTT. Translating it yields CASTLFLAGAKGGELFF.

The genes are TRBV3-1 and TRBJ1-6, with no clear D. Germline V lookup: CDR1 LGHDT, CDR2 YNNKEL (reference sequence). The CDR3 totals 16 residues. Between the trimmed V and J ends, which lost 1 base and 0 bases, there was a span of 7 bases. The CDR3 nucleotides read TGTGCCAGCAGCCAAGGGTGGAGCTCCTATAATTCACCCCTCCACTTT. This sequence encodes CASSQGWSSYNSPLHF.

The chain has TRBV7-1 and TRBJ2-5; D is ambiguous. TRBV7-1 is flagged as an ORF with uncertain function. The CDR3 has 15 residues. V lost 5 bases, J lost 1 base, and 14 bases lay in between. The CDR3 DNA is TGTGCCAGCAGCCCCTCAGGACCTTCCCAAGAGACCCAGTACTTC. Translating it yields CASSPSGPSQETQYF.

V is TRBV6-2 or TRBV6-3 and J is TRBJ2-5, with D uncertain. Germline-derived CDR1 and CDR2 are MNHEY and SVGEGT. Trimming left V 7 bases short and J 2 bases short, with 11 bases between. The CDR3 runs 13 residues. CDR3 sequence: CASNRKWQETQYF. CDR3 DNA sequence: TGTGCCAGCAACCGGAAGTGGCAAGAGACCCAGTACTTC.

This chain joins TRBV7-2 and TRBJ2-7; 7 bases are shared with TRBD2. In germline, CDR1 is SGHTA, CDR2 FQGNSA. Unmatched junction bases numbered 18, after V lost 7 bases and J lost 9 bases. CDR3 length equals 15 residues. The CDR3 loop is CASTVWGRMGEGQYF. Written as DNA, the CDR3 is TGTGCCAGCACTGTCTGGGGCAGGATGGGGGAGGGGCAGTACTTC.

This clonotype turned up a few times. The CDR3 DNA reads as TGTGCCAGTAGTTCAACCTCCCGGGGGGTGCAGTACTTC. Translation: CASSSTSRGVQYF. This chain links TRBV19 with TRBJ2-7; 7 bases line up with TRBD2. The CDR3 sequence is 13 residues long. J gave up 9 bases and V 5 bases, and 10 bases lay outside the gene matches. Germline V lookup: CDR1 LNHDA, CDR2 SQIVND (reference sequence).

This clonotype was counted between two and nine times. The CDR3 nucleotides read TGTGCCAGCAGTAATGATTTAGCCAAAAACATTCAGTACTTC. Protein: CASSNDLAKNIQYF. J is TRBJ2-4 and V is TRBV11-2; D remains unclear. Trimming stripped 6 bases from V and 0 bases from J, with 9 bases between. This CDR3 is built from 14 residues. Germline V lookup: CDR1 SGHAT, CDR2 FQNNGV.

This clonotype was detected only once. V usage is TRBV7-6 and J usage is TRBJ1-4; 7 bases fit TRBD1. CDR3 length equals 16 residues. The V and J ends lost 3 bases and 7 bases, in that order; junction bases with no gene match: 11. Germline V gene data show CDR1 as SGHVS and CDR2 as FNYEAQ. The CDR3 sequence is CASSLTTGLRVEKLFF. CDR3 bases: TGTGCCAGCAGCTTGACGACAGGGCTTCGGGTTGAAAAACTGTTTTTT.

The V call is TRBV7-2, the J call TRBJ2-5; D is possibly TRBD2 (5 bases). With 2 bases removed from V and 4 bases from J, the gap between germline ends came to 11 bases. CDR1 and CDR2 (germline): SGHTA, FQGNSA. The length of the CDR3 is 14 residues. The CDR3 region is CASSLYLARETQYF. The DNA for the CDR3 is TGTGCCAGCAGCTTATACCTAGCCCGAGAGACCCAGTACTTC.

The chain couples TRBV12-3 or TRBV12-4 to TRBJ2-4; D remains unclear. The CDR3 length is 14 residues. V lost 6 bases, J lost 2 bases, and 11 bases lay in between. In DNA form, the CDR3 reads TGTGCCAGCAGCCGGGTGTTATCCAAAAACATTCAGTACTTC. It codes for CASSRVLSKNIQYF.

This clonotype has a handful of counts. V and J are TRBV7-8 and TRBJ1-3; D remains ambiguous. The CDR3 contains 14 residues. Deletions cut 3 bases from V and 0 bases from J, with 6 bases between. The germline CDR1 and CDR2 sequences are SGHVS and FQNEAQ. CDR3 nucleotide sequence: TGTGCCAGCAGCTTTGCGGCCTCTGGAAACACCATATATTTT. This translates into CASSFAASGNTIYF.

The CDR3 region is CSAPQRDRSGGEQYF. For the CDR3, the DNA is TGCAGTGCTCCCCAGCGGGACCGCTCCGGCGGCGAGCAGTACTTC. This chain connects TRBV20-1 to TRBJ2-7; 7 bases are a match to TRBD2. This CDR3 is built from 15 residues. V lost 5 bases and J lost 6; bases outside the gene matches: 16. Germline V gene data show CDR1 as DFQATT and CDR2 as SNEGSKA (reference sequence).

The chain employs TRBV18 and TRBJ1-2; 11 bases match TRBD1. The CDR3 is 14 amino acids. Unmatched junction bases numbered 3, after V lost 5 bases and J lost 4 bases. Germline assignment: CDR1 KGHSH and CDR2 LQKENI. CDR3 amino acids: CASSSGTGGYGYTF. The CDR3 DNA reads TGTGCCAGCTCATCCGGGACAGGGGGCTATGGCTACACCTTC.

The chain carries TRBV12-3 or TRBV12-4 and TRBJ1-2; D is ambiguous. The CDR3 is made up of 12 amino acids. The V and J ends lost 5 bases and 7 bases respectively, with 11 bases between them. In DNA form, the CDR3 reads TGTGCCAGCAGTCCCTCAGAGGGTGGCTACACCTTC. This gives the protein CASSPSEGGYTF.

Concerning this clonotype: Since no conserved phenylalanine or tryptophan closes the CDR3, a read error is the likely cause. This chain joins TRBV7-9 and TRBJ1-2; possible D gene TRBD1, 6 bases. V was trimmed by 7 bases and J by 7 bases, leaving 16 bases between them. The CDR3 has 13 residues. The germline V gene encodes CDR1 SEHNR and CDR2 FQNEAQ (reference sequence). This chain's CDR3 is CASTPPGTSGYTL. The CDR3 DNA sequence: TGTGCCAGCACCCCCCCGGGGACAAGTGGCTACACCTTA.

The chain employs TRBV5-1 and TRBJ2-3, with 8 nucleotides matching TRBD2. V lost 2 bases to trimming and J lost 6 bases; unmatched junction nucleotides: 11. CDR3 length: 16 amino acids. CDR1 and CDR2 from the germline V gene are SGHRS and YFSETQ. The CDR3 spells CASSFGSGTLGDTQYF. The CDR3 nucleotides are TGCGCCAGCAGCTTCGGTAGCGGGACCCTCGGGGATACGCAGTATTTT.

The rearrangement joins TRBV10-3 to TRBJ2-1; D could derive from TRBD1 or TRBD2 (6 bases each). The germline V gene encodes CDR1 ENHRY and CDR2 SYGVKD. The CDR3 spans 14 residues. The ends were cut back, 10 bases at V and 7 bases at J, with 20 bases in the middle. The CDR3 reads CATAGWGAVNEQFF. The CDR3 DNA follows: TGTGCCACGGCAGGGTGGGGGGCCGTGAATGAGCAGTTCTTC.

The CDR3 DNA reads as TGTGCCAGCAGCTTACGGTTTAGCGGGGCGAACACCGGGGAGCTGTTTTTT. Encoded protein: CASSLRFSGANTGELFF. The chain is built from TRBV7-2 and TRBJ2-2; TRBD2 matches 8 bases. Germline V lookup: CDR1 SGHTA, CDR2 FQGNSA. The CDR3 consists of 17 residues. Trimming took 2 bases from V and 0 from J; bases not matched to a gene: 5.

The genes are TRBV12-3 or TRBV12-4 and TRBJ1-2; D perhaps matches TRBD1 (5 bases). Trimming stripped 4 bases from V and 4 bases from J, with 10 bases between. This CDR3 is built from 13 residues. The CDR3 bases are TGTGCCAGCAGTTCGGGACTTTTCTATGGCTACACCTTC. This translates into CASSSGLFYGYTF.

The CDR3 nucleotides read TGTGCCAGCAGTTTTACCGGTCCTGAAGCTTTCTTT. Its translation is CASSFTGPEAFF. The chain links TRBV12-3 or TRBV12-4 to TRBJ1-1; D not resolved. V was shortened by 3 bases and J by 6 bases, with 8 bases between the two germline ends. The CDR3 loop spans 12 amino acids.

This chain joins TRBV7-2 and TRBJ2-3; 7 positions agree with TRBD2. The CDR3 has 13 residues. Germline-derived CDR1 and CDR2 are SGHTA and FQGNSA. The V and J ends lost 6 bases and 5 bases, in that order; junction bases with no gene match: 5. DNA of the CDR3: TGTGCCAGCAGTTCCGAGCGGGAAGATACGCAGTATTTT. Its protein is CASSSEREDTQYF.

V gene TRBV20-1 combines with J gene TRBJ2-5; 11 bases align to TRBD2. Germline CDR1 DFQATT, CDR2 SNEGSKA (reference sequence). The CDR3 consists of 13 residues. J was trimmed by 7 bases and V by 0 bases; bases with no gene match: 1. Here the CDR3 reads CSARDSGRGTQYF. Here the CDR3 DNA reads TGCAGTGCTAGAGATAGCGGGAGGGGGACCCAGTACTTC.

V gene TRBV7-6 combines with J gene TRBJ2-5, with 15 positions matching TRBD2. CDR1 and CDR2 (germline): SGHVS, FNYEAQ. The CDR3 totals 17 residues. The V and J ends lost 5 bases and 4 bases, in that order; junction bases with no gene match: 8. CDR3 bases: TGTGCCAGCAGCCTAGGACTAGCGGGAGGGTCGACAGAGACCCAGTACTTC. It specifies CASSLGLAGGSTETQYF. Full variable domain (rest looked up from reference TRBV7-6 and TRBJ2-5): GAGVSQSPRYKVTKRGQDVALRCDPISGHVSLYWYRQALGQGPEFLTYFNYEAQQDKSGLPNDRFSAERPEGSISTLTIQRTEQRDSAMYRCASSLGLAGGSTETQYFGPGTRLLVL.